This T cell receptor (beta chain) was profiled in a study of cytomegalovirus exposure and HLA in healthy donors. Overall study findings and caveats: In the 130 or so validation repertoires, a later analysis found that first-cohort TCR clusters tended to co-occur. Reports described diagnosis of cytomegalovirus status by the classifier as highly specific and sensitive. Confirmation in vitro established that a few CMV-associated chains were specific for CMV antigens. 164 TCR beta chains were listed as cytomegalovirus-associated.

Some clones are missing from TCRdb's copy, which holds only in-frame ones; the method was immunoSEQ multiplex PCR. Altogether 55,000 to 70,000 clones are present, 80% to 90% being singletons, with the ten largest covering around 1.8%. Regarding this clone: The antigen remains undetermined.

CDR3 length equals 11 residues. Germline CDR1 reads MDHEN; CDR2 reads SYDVKM. The V end lost 7 bases, the J end lost 8 bases, and 11 bases lay between the germline ends. This sequence joins TRBV28 and TRBJ1-2; TRBD1 is a possible D gene (6 bases). The source of this sequence is a woman between 18 and 29 years old in good health and CMV-seronegative. The sample comprised PBMCs. The CDR3 loop is CASTIGQGYTF. CDR3 coding DNA: TGTGCCAGCACAATAGGACAGGGCTACACCTTC.